Listed here are 20 T cell receptor beta chains from one sample, sequenced in a study of naive and memory T cell subsets. An equimolar mix of two oligonucleotides served as the beta constant-region primer for TRBC1 and TRBC2. The ligated cDNA underwent four PCR rounds using SP2 and nested alpha and beta constant-region primers. MiXCR, applied by TCRdb to the UMI-ligation and nested PCR reads, yields one record per CDR3 protein. Here the sample spans roughly 10,000 distinct CDR3 sequences, around 5.6% being singletons. The sample consisted of CD4+ TEMRA cells from blood. The subset is: effector memory re-expressing CD45RA, CD45RA+ CD27-. These receptors came from a human donor in good health.

In this sample, this clonotype turned up a few times. The rearrangement links TRBV7-2 to TRBJ2-7; TRBD2 matches 8 bases. CDR1 is SGHTA and CDR2 is FQGNSA in the germline V gene. The J segment lost 6 bases and the V segment lost 1 base, leaving 8 bases of the junction unmatched. This CDR3 spans 15 amino acids. CDR3 sequence (DNA): TGTGCCAGCAGCTTAGACACGGGAGGGGGAGTCGAGCAGTACTTC. Translated: CASSLDTGGGVEQYF.

This clonotype was observed many times. This chain joins TRBV12-5 and TRBJ1-6; possibly TRBD1 for D (6 bases). V lost 9 bases and J 4 bases, leaving 10 bases between the germline ends. The germline CDR1 and CDR2 sequences are LGHNT and FRNRAP. The CDR3 runs 13 residues. The DNA for the CDR3 is TGTGCTAGCATGGACAGTTATAATTCACCCCTCCACTTT. This codes for CASMDSYNSPLHF. The variable domain in full, completed from reference TRBV12-5 and TRBJ1-6, reads DARVTQTPRHKVTEMGQEVTMRCQPILGHNTVFWYRQTMMQGLELLAYFRNRAPLDDSGMPKDRFSAEMPDATLATLKIQPSEPRDSAVYFCASMDSYNSPLHFGNGTRLTVT.

The chain employs TRBV20-1 and TRBJ1-6; 9 bases are shared with TRBD1. V lost 3 bases and J lost 10; bases outside the gene matches: 13. There are 16 residues in the CDR3. Germline V gene sequence: CDR1 DFQATT, CDR2 SNEGSKA (reference sequence). The CDR3 region is CSARAPGTGLESPLHF. CDR3 nucleotides: TGCAGTGCTAGGGCCCCGGGGACAGGGCTCGAATCACCCCTCCACTTT.

At least ten counts were recorded for this clonotype. The V gene is TRBV27, the J gene TRBJ2-3; D gene uncertain. CDR1 and CDR2 (germline): MNHEY, SMNVEV (reference sequence). This CDR3 is 14 amino acids long. V was pared by 6 bases and J by 1 base, with 11 bases between. This chain's CDR3 is CASRREMGTDTQYF. Here the CDR3 DNA reads TGTGCCAGCAGAAGGGAAATGGGCACAGATACGCAGTATTTT.

This clonotype ranks as medium-sized. This chain joins TRBV12-3 or TRBV12-4 and TRBJ1-5; D is uncertain. CDR3 length equals 14 residues. V lost 4 bases and J 2 bases, leaving 9 bases between the germline ends. CDR3: CASSSRIRNQPQHF. The CDR3 nucleotides are TGTGCCAGCAGTTCCCGGATCCGCAATCAGCCCCAGCATTTT.

This clonotype has at least ten counts. The chain joins TRBV20-1 to TRBJ1-6, with 8 bases lining up with TRBD1. CDR3 size: 13 residues. The germline V gene has CDR1 DFQATT and CDR2 SNEGSKA (reference sequence). V trimming: 6 bases; J trimming: 8 bases; junction bases outside the gene matches: 6. The CDR3 nucleotides are TGCAGTGCGCCAAAGACAGGGGATTCACCCCTCCACTTT. Protein sequence: CSAPKTGDSPLHF.

Many counts were recorded for this clonotype. The genes are TRBV2 and TRBJ2-5; perhaps TRBD1 as D (6 bases). Germline V gene lookup returns CDR1 SNHLY and CDR2 FYNNEI. The V end lost 5 bases, the J end lost 3 bases, and 10 bases lay between the germline ends. The CDR3 has 13 residues. The DNA for the CDR3 is TGTGCCAGCAGTAAGAACAGGGAAGAGACCCAGTACTTC. This sequence encodes CASSKNREETQYF.

The chain has TRBV7-2 and TRBJ2-1, with TRBD2 as a possible D gene (6 bases). V was trimmed by 5 bases and J by 2 bases, leaving 13 bases between them. The CDR3 is 15 residues long. Germline V gene data show CDR1 as SGHTA and CDR2 as FQGNSA. The CDR3 DNA sequence: TGTGCCAGCAGCGCCCACGGCGGGGCCTACAATGAGCAGTTCTTC. Encoded protein: CASSAHGGAYNEQFF.

By frequency in the sample, this clonotype is medium-sized. The gene calls are TRBV7-9 and TRBJ1-1, with D unresolved. The germline V gene has CDR1 SEHNR and CDR2 FQNEAQ (reference sequence). This CDR3 has 12 amino acids. Trimming shortened V by 11 bases and J by 8 bases, and 18 bases separated the two germline ends. CDR3 sequence reads: CAGGSPATEAFF. The DNA of the CDR3 is TGTGCCGGAGGTTCCCCAGCGACGGAAGCTTTCTTT.

The table lists this clonotype with many counts. This chain joins TRBV6-1 and TRBJ2-1; the D call may be TRBD1 or TRBD2 (6 bases each). V dropped 2 bases and J dropped 8 bases, with 16 bases sitting between them. The CDR3 consists of 15 residues. Germline V CDR1 and CDR2: MNHNS, SASEGT. The CDR3 coding sequence is TGTGCCAGCAGTGAATGGAGGGGGAAGGACGATGAGCAGTTCTTC. Amino acid sequence: CASSEWRGKDDEQFF.

This clonotype has a count of ten or more. This chain joins TRBV10-2 and TRBJ2-6, with D perhaps matching TRBD2 (6 bases). Trimming removed 2 bases from V and 2 bases from J, with 7 bases in between. The CDR3 has 15 amino acids. CDR1 is WSHSY and CDR2 is SAAADI in the germline V gene. The CDR3, as DNA: TGCGCCAGCAGTGAGAGGAGGGCTGGGGCCAACGTCCTGACTTTC. Its translation is CASSERRAGANVLTF.

This clonotype was recorded many times. The V and J genes are TRBV7-3 and TRBJ2-7; D tentatively fits TRBD1 or TRBD2 (6 bases each). The length of the CDR3 is 14 residues. V dropped 5 bases and J dropped 4 bases, with 15 bases sitting between them. The germline V gene has CDR1 SGHTA and CDR2 FQGTGA. CDR3 coding DNA: TGTGCCAGCAGCGGAGGGGGACCTACATACGAGCAGTACTTC. It specifies CASSGGGPTYEQYF.

V usage is TRBV7-6 and J usage is TRBJ2-3, with TRBD2 matching 8 bases. The junction had 13 bases not matched to a gene; V was cut back by 2 bases and J by 3 bases. This CDR3 has 18 residues. Germline lookup yields CDR1 SGHVS and CDR2 FNYEAQ. DNA for the CDR3: TGTGCCAGCAGCTTACGGGGAGGAGCGGGAGAAGGGACAGATACGCAGTATTTT. Translation: CASSLRGGAGEGTDTQYF.

This clonotype was counted at least ten times. The chain recombines TRBV20-1 with TRBJ1-6, with TRBD1 matching 9 bases. CDR1 is DFQATT, CDR2 SNEGSKA, per germline (reference sequence). V dropped 0 bases and J dropped 7; count of bases not matched to a gene: 7. The CDR3 has 16 amino acids. The CDR3 loop is CSARDLRTGENSPLHF. In nucleotides, the CDR3 is TGCAGTGCTAGAGATCTACGGACAGGGGAAAATTCACCCCTCCACTTT.

There are many counts of this clonotype. The CDR3 coding sequence is TGTGCCAGCAGTTACTCGATGTACAGGGGAAATCAGCCCCAGCATTTT. Its translation: CASSYSMYRGNQPQHF. The J gene is TRBJ1-5, the V gene TRBV6-2 or TRBV6-3, with 7 bases aligning to TRBD1. The V and J ends lost 0 bases and 4 bases, in that order; junction bases with no gene match: 6. This CDR3 contains 16 residues. CDR1 is MNHEY and CDR2 is SVGEGT in the germline V gene.

This clonotype was recorded a few times. The chain carries TRBV12-3 or TRBV12-4 and TRBJ1-4; TRBD1 matches at 7 bases. After removal of 3 bases from V and 8 bases from J, the junction contained 6 bases not matched to a gene. The CDR3 sequence is 14 residues long. This CDR3 reads CASSFPGGGEKLFF. For the CDR3, the DNA is TGTGCCAGCAGTTTCCCAGGGGGAGGCGAAAAACTGTTTTTT.

At least ten counts were recorded for this clonotype. The chain combines TRBV29-1 with TRBJ1-2, with D uncertain. The CDR3 consists of 12 residues. V was trimmed by 7 bases and J by 6 bases, leaving 15 bases between them. CDR1 and CDR2 (germline): SQVTM, ANQGSEA. Here the CDR3 reads CSAERRWDGYTF. The CDR3 region has the DNA TGCAGCGCCGAAAGGAGATGGGATGGCTACACCTTC.

This clonotype was recorded many times. The chain is built from TRBV6-1 and TRBJ1-1; tentative D call: TRBD1 (6 bases). CDR3 size: 14 residues. Trimming pared 7 bases from V and 4 bases from J, leaving 16 bases between. Germline CDR1 MNHNS, CDR2 SASEGT. CDR3 in amino acids: CASNTQGRGTEAFF. The DNA for the CDR3 is TGTGCCAGCAATACTCAGGGGCGGGGCACTGAAGCTTTCTTT.

This clonotype was found many times. The CDR3 region has the DNA TGCAGTGCTAGAGGCGACAGGGGGAATTCACCCCTCCACTTT. This sequence encodes CSARGDRGNSPLHF. J is TRBJ1-6 and V is TRBV20-1; 9 bases align to TRBD1. Trimming cost V 1 base and J 7 bases; bases outside gene matches: 2. Per germline, CDR1 DFQATT and CDR2 SNEGSKA (reference sequence). This CDR3 has 14 amino acids.

The table lists this clonotype with many counts. The genes are TRBV12-3 or TRBV12-4 and TRBJ1-2; TRBD1 aligns across 9 bases. CDR3 length: 16 amino acids. J gave up 4 bases and V 1 base, and 7 bases lay outside the gene matches. The CDR3 loop reads CASSLGTGAVSYGYTF. Here the CDR3 DNA reads TGTGCCAGCAGTTTAGGGACAGGGGCCGTCAGCTATGGCTACACCTTC.